A single sample gave rise to the 15 T cell receptor beta chains below, sequenced in a study of PD-1 blockade in classical Hodgkin lymphoma. Generated by immunoSEQ multiplex PCR, the TCRdb table keeps only in-frame clones and is missing some. This table has tens of thousands of clones, 69% appearing once. Time point in this sample: cycle 4 day 1 (C4D1), after 6 weeks of nivolumab. Each and every patient relapsed after autologous stem cell transplantation, and patients got differing brentuximab vedotin exposure. This specimen consisted of peripheral blood mononuclear cells (PBMCs), obtained before the fourth cycle of nivolumab. The source is a human donor with classical Hodgkin lymphoma.

The V gene is TRBV7-2, the J gene TRBJ2-2, with TRBD2 identical over 7 bases. Trimming removed 0 bases from V and 2 bases from J; junction bases left unmatched: 3. The CDR3 is 16 residues long. Germline values: CDR1 SGHTA, CDR2 FQGNSA. In DNA, the CDR3 is TGTGCCAGCAGCTTAGCCGCGGGGGATAACACCGGGGAGCTGTTTTTT. This translates into CASSLAAGDNTGELFF.

The chain has TRBV4-1 and TRBJ1-1; D gene uncertain. The germline gives CDR1 MGHRA, CDR2 YSYEKL. The CDR3 spans 16 residues. V was clipped by 1 base and J by 5 bases, with 17 bases between them. The CDR3 coding sequence is TGCGCCAGCAGCCAAGCGAATATGGGGTTACAAACTGAAGCTTTCTTT. It yields the protein CASSQANMGLQTEAFF.

The V call is TRBV7-9, the J call TRBJ2-5; no clear D gene. The CDR3 has 14 residues. V was trimmed by 1 base and J by 5 bases, leaving 11 bases between them. The germline V gene has CDR1 SEHNR and CDR2 FQNEAQ (reference sequence). In DNA, the CDR3 is TGTGCCAGCAGCTTAGTTTCTGGCGAGGAGACCCAGTACTTC. Protein: CASSLVSGEETQYF.

The chain has TRBV6-6 and TRBJ1-1; 7 nucleotides agree with TRBD1. CDR1 is MNHNY and CDR2 is SVGAGI in the germline V gene (reference sequence). The CDR3 contains 14 residues. Trimming cost V 5 bases and J 1 base; bases outside gene matches: 4. This chain's CDR3 is CASSPGQSNTEAFF. The CDR3 DNA reads as TGTGCCAGCAGTCCGGGACAGTCGAACACTGAAGCTTTCTTT.

In this sample, this clone turned up many times. A junction boundary mismatches the germline segment, possibly from a read error. The chain is built from TRBV7-7 and TRBJ2-2; 7 bases fit TRBD1. The germline gives CDR1 SSHAT, CDR2 FNYEAQ (reference sequence). The CDR3 consists of 14 residues. CDR3: CASSYLQGAGELFF. The CDR3 nucleotides read TGTGCTAGCAGTTATCTTCAGGGGGCCGGGGAGCTGTTTTTT.

The chain employs TRBV7-8 and TRBJ2-5, with no clear D. The last part of the DNA fits TRBJ2-7 better; the J call may be wrong. From germline, CDR1 is SGHVS and CDR2 FQNEAQ. The CDR3 length is 12 residues. The chain's CDR3 is CASSHGQTEQYF. DNA for the CDR3: TGTGCCAGCAGCCACGGCCAGACCGAGCAGTACTTC.

This clone was counted a single time. The chain has TRBV11-3 and TRBJ1-3; D unclear. The V and J ends lost 0 bases and 1 base respectively, with 1 base between them. Germline CDR1 reads SGHNT; CDR2 reads YENEEA. This CDR3 has 13 amino acids. CDR3 residues: CASSLESGNTIYF. The CDR3 nucleotides are TGTGCCAGCAGCTTAGAATCTGGAAACACCATATATTTT.

This clone was counted once. The chain carries TRBV27 and TRBJ2-5; 10 bases match TRBD2. The J call may be in error: the DNA end matches TRBJ2-7 better. The CDR3 covers 15 residues. Germline V lookup: CDR1 MNHEY, CDR2 SMNVEV (reference sequence). This CDR3 is CASSPRTSGFYEQYF. CDR3 DNA: TGTGCCAGCAGTCCCCGGACTAGCGGCTTCTACGAGCAGTACTTC.

J is TRBJ1-2 and V is TRBV5-1; TRBD1 agrees at 7 bases. The germline gives CDR1 SGHRS, CDR2 YFSETQ. Trimming removed 0 bases from V and 8 bases from J; junction bases left unmatched: 7. This CDR3 is built from 14 residues. The CDR3 sequence is CASSLVQGMSGYTF. CDR3 DNA sequence: TGCGCCAGCAGCTTGGTACAGGGGATGAGCGGCTACACCTTC.

V and J are TRBV9 and TRBJ2-1; D is unresolved. The length of the CDR3 is 15 residues. The germline gives CDR1 SGDLS, CDR2 YYNGEE. V lost 0 bases and J 6 bases, leaving 13 bases between the germline ends. CDR3 sequence reads: CASSVASSIANEQFF. The CDR3 region has the DNA TGTGCCAGCAGCGTAGCCTCATCCATCGCCAATGAGCAGTTCTTC.

The V gene is TRBV19, the J gene TRBJ1-1, with TRBD1 as a possible D gene (6 bases). This CDR3 is built from 14 residues. The germline V and J ends were trimmed by 5 bases and 8 bases, with 18 bases remaining between them. Germline CDR1 reads LNHDA; CDR2 reads SQIVND (reference sequence). DNA for the CDR3: TGTGCCAGTAGTGCCGGACAGCTATATTTCGAAGCTTTCTTT. Its translation: CASSAGQLYFEAFF.

The rearrangement uses TRBV2 and TRBJ1-2, with a possible D match to TRBD1 (5 bases). CDR1 is SNHLY and CDR2 is FYNNEI in the germline V gene. This CDR3 is 12 amino acids long. V lost 6 bases and J 8 bases, leaving 13 bases between the germline ends. CDR3 in amino acids: CASRDNSGGYTF. DNA for the CDR3: TGTGCCAGCAGGGACAACTCGGGGGGCTACACCTTC.

The table lists this clone with a few counts. The chain combines TRBV11-2 with TRBJ2-3; perhaps TRBD2 as D (6 bases). V was cut by 8 bases and J by 2 bases, with 14 bases left in between. In germline, CDR1 is SGHAT, CDR2 FQNNGV. The CDR3 is 14 residues long. DNA of the CDR3: TGTGCCAGCCGGCGGGGCGGCTACACAGATACGCAGTATTTT. As protein: CASRRGGYTDTQYF.

V usage is TRBV5-1 and J usage is TRBJ2-7; TRBD2 might be the D (6 bases). The CDR3 contains 17 residues. With 0 bases removed from V and 0 bases from J, the gap between germline ends came to 16 bases. CDR1 and CDR2 from the germline V gene are SGHRS and YFSETQ. This CDR3 reads CASSLEEGLRNSYEQYF. In nucleotides, the CDR3 is TGCGCCAGCAGCTTGGAGGAGGGGCTGAGGAACTCCTACGAGCAGTACTTC.

The V call is TRBV11-1, the J call TRBJ2-5; 9 bases match TRBD1. The CDR3 is made up of 14 amino acids. The V gene end was trimmed by 5 bases and the J gene end by 4 bases; junction bases not matched to a gene: 5. Germline lookup yields CDR1 SGHAT and CDR2 FQDESV (reference sequence). The CDR3 nucleotides read TGTGCCAGCAGCCTTCAGGGACAGGGAGAGACCCAGTACTTC. Residues: CASSLQGQGETQYF.